This TCR beta chain was recovered during a study of CD8 T cells in ankylosing spondylitis. Study-level results: Past studies reported some motif variants in reactive arthritis synovial fluid and blood. As reported, disease-linked clones showed significant enrichment in matched ankylosing spondylitis synovial fluid. The study identified a TCR beta motif of several highly homologous variants that appeared characteristic of ankylosing spondylitis blood.

The CDR3 is made up of 12 amino acids. CDR1 is SGHAT, CDR2 FQNNGV, per germline. V gave up 5 bases and J gave up 8 bases, with 11 bases separating them. Libraries of TCR beta came from quantitative 5'-RACE with molecular barcodes. TCRdb called the 5' RACE reads again in MiXCR, with one record for every CDR3 protein. The sample contains about 130,000 distinct CDR3 sequences, approximately 7.3% of which appear only once. This clonotype was found many times. The antigen is undetermined. Sequenced: blood, either unsorted or a sorted T cell fraction (not recorded which). This sequence was found in a female donor with ankylosing spondylitis or in good health (not recorded which). This chain connects TRBV11-2 to TRBJ2-3; D uncertain. The CDR3 spells CASSAYLGTQYF. In DNA form, the CDR3 reads TGTGCCAGCAGCGCTTACTTGGGTACGCAGTATTTT.